Below, 5 T cell receptor beta chains from the same sample are listed, as sequenced in a study of shared clonotypes between healthy human individuals. Assay: immunoSEQ multiplex PCR; the TCRdb copy retains only in-frame clones and omits some. The table has millions of clones, approximately 93% seen once. The material sequenced was naive CD4+ T cells from PBMCs. Described subset: CD45RA+ positively selected. These receptors came from a man aged 18-30 years in good health. Some clones in this sample may be carry-over from other donors' samples.

This clone was seen just once. The chain uses TRBV5-1 and TRBJ2-1, with a tentative D call TRBD2 (6 bases). The CDR3 totals 17 residues. Germline V CDR1 and CDR2: SGHRS, YFSETQ. The V end lost 2 bases, the J end lost 0 bases, and 15 bases lay between the germline ends. CDR3 amino acids: CASSFSIREDSYNEQFF. DNA for the CDR3: TGCGCCAGCAGCTTCAGCATCAGGGAGGACTCCTACAATGAGCAGTTCTTC. Looking up the rest from reference TRBV5-1 and TRBJ2-1 gives the full variable domain: KAGVTQTPRYLIKTRGQQVTLSCSPISGHRSVSWYQQTPGQGLQFLFEYFSETQRNKGNFPGRFSGRQFSNSRSEMNVSTLELGDSALYLCASSFSIREDSYNEQFFGPGTRLTVL.

The sample holds a few counts of this clone. The chain has TRBV28 and TRBJ1-1, with D uncertain. CDR3 size: 15 residues. V dropped 2 bases and J dropped 1 base, with 11 bases sitting between them. From germline, CDR1 is MDHEN and CDR2 SYDVKM. CDR3 DNA: TGTGCCAGCAGTTTAGCATCCAGACAGAACACTGAAGCTTTCTTT. Its protein is CASSLASRQNTEAFF.

The V gene is TRBV5-4, the J gene TRBJ1-3, with 8 bases aligning to TRBD1. Germline V gene data show CDR1 as SGHNT and CDR2 as YYREEE (reference sequence). This CDR3 is 16 amino acids long. With 3 bases clipped from V and 0 bases from J, the junction kept 5 bases outside the gene matches. Written as DNA, the CDR3 is TGTGCCAGCAGCTCCGGACAGGGCCACTCTGGAAACACCATATATTTT. Its translation is CASSSGQGHSGNTIYF.

CDR3 coding DNA: TGTGCCAGCAGCACTAACCCTTTGATCGGTGAAGCTTTCTTT. It is translated as CASSTNPLIGEAFF. This rearrangement joins TRBV28 to TRBJ1-1; D is unclear. The CDR3 has 14 residues. The V end was cut by 6 bases, the J end by 7 bases, with 18 bases between. Germline V gene lookup returns CDR1 MDHEN and CDR2 SYDVKM.

This chain connects TRBV7-3 to TRBJ1-1; D might be TRBD1 (5 bases). CDR3 length: 13 residues. Germline CDR1 SGHTA, CDR2 FQGTGA. V shed 5 bases and J shed 6 bases, with 13 bases lying between them. This CDR3 is CASSQHRTSEAFF. In nucleotides, the CDR3 is TGTGCCAGCAGCCAACATCGGACATCTGAAGCTTTCTTT.